A single sample gave rise to the 13 T cell receptor beta chains below, sequenced in a study of shared clonotypes between healthy human individuals. Naive CD8 cells lacked CD45RO and underwent positive selection for CCR7, leaving out terminally differentiated effector memory CD45RA+ cells. TCRdb's table, derived via immunoSEQ multiplex PCR, lists solely in-frame clones and lacks some. This table holds hundreds of thousands of clones, around 96% found once. Source material: naive CD8+ T cells sorted from blood. The receptors come from a woman under 40 in good health.

The chain carries TRBV19 and TRBJ2-3; D is perhaps TRBD2 (6 bases). The V and J ends lost 1 base and 3 bases respectively, with 14 bases between them. CDR1 is LNHDA, CDR2 SQIVND, per germline (reference sequence). The CDR3 spans 16 residues. Here the CDR3 reads CASSIANGRRTDTQYF. The CDR3 nucleotides are TGTGCCAGTAGTATAGCTAACGGGAGAAGGACAGATACGCAGTATTTT. Based on the CDR3 plus reference TRBV19 and TRBJ2-3, the full variable domain is DGGITQSPKYLFRKEGQNVTLSCEQNLNHDAMYWYRQDPGQGLRLIYYSQIVNDFQKGDIAEGYSVSREKKESFPLTVTSAQKNPTAFYLCASSIANGRRTDTQYFGPGTRLTVL.

This rearrangement joins TRBV19 to TRBJ2-1, with 11 bases matching TRBD2. CDR3 length: 14 amino acids. With 3 bases clipped from V and 6 bases from J, the junction kept 1 base outside the gene matches. Germline V CDR1 and CDR2: LNHDA, SQIVND (reference sequence). The CDR3 here is CASSITSGSNEQFF. The CDR3 nucleotides read TGTGCCAGTAGTATTACTAGCGGGAGCAATGAGCAGTTCTTC. Combining the CDR3 with reference TRBV19 and TRBJ2-1 gives the whole variable domain DGGITQSPKYLFRKEGQNVTLSCEQNLNHDAMYWYRQDPGQGLRLIYYSQIVNDFQKGDIAEGYSVSREKKESFPLTVTSAQKNPTAFYLCASSITSGSNEQFFGPGTRLTVL.

About this clone itself: Other nucleotide sequences in the sample specify the same CDR3. The chain's CDR3 is CASSIAGTSTDTQYF. DNA of the CDR3: TGTGCCAGTAGTATAGCCGGGACATCCACAGATACGCAGTATTTT. This chain joins TRBV19 and TRBJ2-3; possibly TRBD1 for D (6 bases). The CDR3 spans 15 residues. With 1 base removed from V and 2 bases from J, the gap between germline ends came to 10 bases. Germline assignment: CDR1 LNHDA and CDR2 SQIVND (reference sequence).

The rearrangement links TRBV6-5 to TRBJ1-1; D is perhaps TRBD1 (5 bases). The CDR3 is 14 amino acids. The V end lost 4 bases, the J end lost 4 bases, and 13 bases lay between the germline ends. The germline CDR1 and CDR2 sequences are MNHEY and SVGAGI. CDR3 coding DNA: TGTGCCAGCAGTTTTGGGGGTGAGGGCACTGAAGCTTTCTTT. Translating it yields CASSFGGEGTEAFF.

The chain is built from TRBV6-6 and TRBJ2-7; 9 positions agree with TRBD1. The CDR3 has 14 amino acids. The V gene's germline CDR1 is MNHNY and CDR2 SVGAGI (reference sequence). Trimming removed 4 bases from V and 2 bases from J; junction bases left unmatched: 3. CDR3 residues: CASSSGQGTYEQYF. The CDR3 DNA sequence: TGTGCCAGCAGTTCCGGACAGGGGACCTACGAGCAGTACTTC.

The chain uses TRBV14 and TRBJ2-2; TRBD2 matches at 11 bases. The CDR3 covers 15 residues. From germline, CDR1 is SGHDN and CDR2 FVKESK. V gave up 4 bases and J gave up 5 bases; unmatched junction bases: 3. This CDR3 is CASSLTSGGTGELFF. The CDR3 coding sequence is TGTGCCAGCAGCCTTACTAGCGGGGGAACCGGGGAGCTGTTTTTT.

The V call is TRBV11-2, the J call TRBJ1-2; TRBD1 matches 9 bases. The trim removed 3 bases at V and 5 bases at J, leaving 4 bases unmatched. The germline gives CDR1 SGHAT, CDR2 FQNNGV. The CDR3 is 14 amino acids. CDR3 residues: CASSFDRGDYGYTF. The CDR3 nucleotides read TGTGCCAGCAGCTTCGACAGGGGGGATTATGGCTACACCTTC.

V and J are TRBV6-5 and TRBJ1-5; 8 bases fit TRBD1. J was trimmed by 5 bases and V by 5 bases; bases with no gene match: 5. Per the germline V gene, CDR1 is MNHEY and CDR2 is SVGAGI. The CDR3 extends over 14 amino acids. In nucleotides, the CDR3 is TGTGCCAGCAGTCCCGGGACAGGCCATCAGCCCCAGCATTTT. Protein sequence: CASSPGTGHQPQHF.

The chain couples TRBV14 to TRBJ2-3, with 9 positions matching TRBD2. The CDR3 totals 15 residues. With V trimmed by 4 bases and J by 4 bases, 6 bases remained unmatched. CDR1 and CDR2 (germline): SGHDN, FVKESK. In nucleotides, the CDR3 is TGTGCCAGCAGCCCTCTAGCGGGAACGGCAGATACGCAGTATTTT. Its translation: CASSPLAGTADTQYF.

The chain joins TRBV7-9 to TRBJ2-5, with TRBD1 as a possible D gene (6 bases). Germline CDR1 is SEHNR and CDR2 is FQNEAQ (reference sequence). V was clipped by 3 bases and J by 4 bases, with 18 bases between them. The CDR3 consists of 16 residues. CDR3 in amino acids: CASSLGLTGLGETQYF. The CDR3 region has the DNA TGTGCCAGCAGCTTGGGTCTTACAGGGTTGGGAGAGACCCAGTACTTC.

The chain is built from TRBV5-4 and TRBJ1-5; D ambiguous. V shed 0 bases and J shed 1 base, with 8 bases lying between them. This CDR3 region has 15 residues. Per the germline V gene, CDR1 is SGHNT and CDR2 is YYREEE (reference sequence). CDR3 amino acids: CASSLGPGSNQPQHF. The CDR3 coding sequence is TGTGCCAGCAGCTTGGGGCCGGGAAGCAATCAGCCCCAGCATTTT.

The chain combines TRBV6-4 with TRBJ1-4, with 10 bases lining up with TRBD1. V dropped 4 bases and J dropped 6; count of bases not matched to a gene: 2. CDR1 and CDR2 (germline): MRHNA, SNTAGT. The CDR3 consists of 14 residues. The CDR3: CASSADRGDEKLFF. The CDR3 nucleotides read TGTGCCAGCAGTGCGGACAGGGGGGATGAAAAACTGTTTTTT.

The chain is built from TRBV28 and TRBJ2-7; tentatively, D is TRBD1 (6 bases). Germline-derived CDR1 and CDR2 are MDHEN and SYDVKM. Trimming pared 6 bases from V and 7 bases from J, leaving 22 bases between. This CDR3 spans 15 amino acids. The CDR3 loop reads CASSLSGTLLVEQYF. CDR3 nucleotide sequence: TGTGCCAGCAGCTTGTCCGGGACACTTCTGGTGGAGCAGTACTTC.